Below, 30 T cell receptor beta chains from the same sample are listed, as sequenced in a study of T cells in Graves' hyperthyroidism and ophthalmopathy. It was RNA transcripts that yielded the amplified TCR beta CDR3 regions. The primer set for the first-round RT-PCR of the TCR CDR3 was HTBI. TCRdb independently ran MiXCR on the multiplex PCR reads; one entry per CDR3 protein. The profile shows around 520,000 distinct CDR3 sequences, less than 25% of them singletons. Sequencing was done on a sample of blood. The receptors were gathered from a woman aged 30 to 39 with Graves' ophthalmopathy.

The V call is TRBV2, the J call TRBJ1-1, with D perhaps matching TRBD1 (6 bases). The CDR3 is 14 amino acids. Germline V lookup: CDR1 SNHLY, CDR2 FYNNEI. V was cut by 9 bases and J by 7 bases, with 21 bases left in between. CDR3: CARMTGTKEGEAFF. CDR3 coding DNA: TGTGCCAGGATGACCGGGACAAAGGAAGGTGAAGCTTTCTTT.

This clonotype turned up a few times. J is TRBJ2-7 and V is TRBV6-2 or TRBV6-3; no reliable D call. Per germline, CDR1 MNHEY and CDR2 SVGEGT. CDR3 length: 12 residues. Trimming took 9 bases from V and 6 from J, leaving 15 bases between them. CDR3 protein: CASSHGQVEQYF. CDR3 nucleotide sequence: TGTGCCAGTAGCCACGGGCAGGTCGAGCAGTACTTC.

This clonotype showed up many times. The V gene is TRBV6-2 or TRBV6-3, the J gene TRBJ2-7; the D is unclear. The ends were cut back, 2 bases at V and 3 bases at J, with 8 bases in the middle. The CDR3 has 13 residues. Per germline, CDR1 MNHEY and CDR2 SVGEGT. CDR3 sequence (DNA): TGTGCCAGCAGTTACCCAGCCAACTACGAGCAGTACTTC. It translates to CASSYPANYEQYF.

In its sample, this clonotype was seen a few times. V gene TRBV30 combines with J gene TRBJ2-2, with D unresolved. Germline V gene lookup returns CDR1 GTSNPN and CDR2 SVGIG (reference sequence). The CDR3 is 14 amino acids. Trimming removed 5 bases from V and 1 base from J, with 11 bases in between. As DNA, the CDR3 is TGTGCCTGGCAAGGACGCAGGAACACCGGGGAGCTGTTTTTT. Translated, it gives CAWQGRRNTGELFF.

This clonotype was counted many times. The chain has TRBV29-1 and TRBJ2-5, with D maybe TRBD2 (5 bases). Germline CDR1 reads SQVTM; CDR2 reads ANQGSEA. This CDR3 region has 13 residues. V lost 3 bases, J lost 5 bases, and 13 bases lay in between. The CDR3 coding sequence is TGCAGCGTTGATACTCGGGGTATCGAGACCCAGTACTTC. Translating it yields CSVDTRGIETQYF.

This clonotype was seen ten or more times. The chain recombines TRBV11-1 with TRBJ1-1, with D hard to call. The CDR3 is made up of 14 amino acids. Germline-derived CDR1 and CDR2 are SGHAT and FQDESV (reference sequence). Deletions cut 6 bases from V and 4 bases from J, with 15 bases between. The CDR3 DNA is TGTGCCAGCAGTAGAAACCGGGCAGGCACTGAAGCTTTCTTT. Its translation: CASSRNRAGTEAFF.

In DNA, the CDR3 is TGTGCCTGGAGTGTAGTCTTGTTCGGGGAGACCCAGTACTTC. Protein: CAWSVVLFGETQYF. The chain carries TRBV30 and TRBJ2-5; D uncertain. Looked up from germline, CDR1 is GTSNPN and CDR2 is SVGIG (reference sequence). The CDR3 is 14 amino acids. The germline V and J ends were trimmed by 0 bases and 5 bases, with 13 bases remaining between them.

With respect to this clonotype: Given a much more abundant clone one base away, this may be a read error. The rearrangement uses TRBV5-1 and TRBJ1-2; no definite D call. Germline assignment: CDR1 SGHRS and CDR2 YFSETQ. Trimming shortened V by 2 bases and J by 3 bases, and 8 bases separated the two germline ends. This CDR3 spans 13 amino acids. Here the CDR3 reads CASSFWQDYGYTF. The DNA of the CDR3 is TGCGCCAGCAGCTTCTGGCAGGACTATGGCTACACCTTC. The variable domain in full, completed from reference TRBV5-1 and TRBJ1-2, reads KAGVTQTPRYLIKTRGQQVTLSCSPISGHRSVSWYQQTPGQGLQFLFEYFSETQRNKGNFPGRFSGRQFSNSRSEMNVSTLELGDSALYLCASSFWQDYGYTFGSGTRLTVV.

This clonotype appeared many times. The chain has TRBV4-2 and TRBJ2-7; D perhaps matches TRBD1 (5 bases). This CDR3 is built from 16 residues. Germline CDR1 is LGHNA and CDR2 is YNFKEQ. Trimming cost V 1 base and J 1 base, with 14 bases left between them. CDR3 sequence reads: CASSQGAAGLSYEQYF. CDR3 sequence (DNA): TGTGCCAGCAGCCAAGGGGCGGCAGGGTTATCCTACGAGCAGTACTTC.

This clonotype was seen at least ten times. This chain links TRBV27 with TRBJ1-2; 7 bases fit TRBD1. The germline V gene encodes CDR1 MNHEY and CDR2 SMNVEV (reference sequence). With V trimmed by 5 bases and J by 1 base, 10 bases remained unmatched. This CDR3 comprises 16 residues. Here the CDR3 DNA reads TGTGCCAGCAGTACCTACACAGGGGACGTTAACTATGGCTACACCTTC. Its translation is CASSTYTGDVNYGYTF.

The chain is built from TRBV30 and TRBJ1-2; no clear D. The germline V and J ends were trimmed by 2 bases and 4 bases, with 5 bases remaining between them. Germline values: CDR1 GTSNPN, CDR2 SVGIG (reference sequence). The CDR3 totals 11 residues. The CDR3 sequence is CAWSWVYGYTF. The CDR3 DNA reads TGTGCCTGGAGTTGGGTCTATGGCTACACCTTC.

The genes are TRBV12-3 or TRBV12-4 and TRBJ1-2; a weak D match, TRBD1 (5 bases). V was cut by 5 bases and J by 8 bases, with 15 bases left in between. This CDR3 contains 13 residues. The CDR3 DNA sequence: TGTGCCAGCAGTCGGGGCACTGGAGGCGGCTACACCTTC. Its protein product is CASSRGTGGGYTF.

Note on this clonotype: A much larger clone differs by one base, so this may be a read error. V is TRBV6-1 and J is TRBJ2-4, with a tentative D call TRBD1 (6 bases). The CDR3 is 12 amino acids. Germline loops: CDR1 MNHNS, CDR2 SASEGT. The CDR3 protein is CASRQDRDMQYF. Written as DNA, the CDR3 is TGTGCCAGCAGACAGGACAGAGACATGCAGTACTTC.

The chain recombines TRBV2 with TRBJ2-7; 8 bases map to TRBD2. Unmatched junction bases numbered 15, after V lost 8 bases and J lost 3 bases. Germline CDR1 is SNHLY and CDR2 is FYNNEI. The length of the CDR3 is 16 residues. The CDR3 coding sequence is TGTGCCAGCGGAATGGGGTTCGGGAGGGTCAACTACGAGCAGTACTTC. It codes for CASGMGFGRVNYEQYF.

This clonotype was recorded many times. The rearrangement uses TRBV19 and TRBJ2-5; tentative D call: TRBD2 (5 bases). Germline assignment: CDR1 LNHDA and CDR2 SQIVND (reference sequence). The CDR3 sequence is 13 residues long. V lost 4 bases to trimming and J lost 5 bases, with 11 bases between them. CDR3 in DNA: TGTGCCAGTAGTAAACGACTATGGGAGACCCAGTACTTC. This sequence encodes CASSKRLWETQYF.

In this sample, this clonotype turned up many times. This rearrangement joins TRBV2 to TRBJ1-5; D might be TRBD1 (6 bases). V was cut by 6 bases and J by 9 bases, with 15 bases left in between. Germline lookup yields CDR1 SNHLY and CDR2 FYNNEI. The CDR3 has 13 amino acids. The CDR3 reads CASRRQAAGPQHF. The CDR3 nucleotides are TGTGCCAGCAGGAGACAGGCGGCCGGGCCCCAGCATTTT.

V usage is TRBV6-1 and J usage is TRBJ1-5; unclear D gene. The CDR3 runs 14 residues. Germline V gives CDR1 MNHNS, CDR2 SASEGT. Trimming removed 1 base at V and 5 bases at J, with 9 bases between. The CDR3 here is CASSEGGRDQPQHF. The CDR3 coding sequence is TGTGCCAGCAGTGAAGGAGGCAGAGATCAGCCCCAGCATTTT.

The chain carries TRBV12-3 or TRBV12-4 and TRBJ1-6, with D unresolved. The V gene lost 2 bases and the J gene lost 6 bases, with 5 bases spanning the gap. This CDR3 is built from 13 residues. As DNA, the CDR3 is TGTGCCAGCAGTTTACTGGCTAATTCACCCCTCCACTTT. Translated, it gives CASSLLANSPLHF.

This clonotype was seen ten or more times. The V gene is TRBV19, the J gene TRBJ2-2; TRBD2 matches 10 bases. The V and J ends lost 9 bases and 3 bases, in that order; junction bases with no gene match: 1. Germline values: CDR1 LNHDA, CDR2 SQIVND (reference sequence). This CDR3 comprises 13 residues. CDR3 sequence (DNA): TGTGCCAGCGGACTAGCGGACACCGGGGAGCTGTTTTTT. This encodes CASGLADTGELFF.

The chain combines TRBV13 with TRBJ1-2; D gene unclear. V lost 3 bases and J 7 bases, leaving 12 bases between the germline ends. Per germline, CDR1 PRHDT and CDR2 FYEKMQ (reference sequence). CDR3 length equals 13 residues. In nucleotides, the CDR3 is TGTGCCAGCAGCTTTCCGCTAGAAGGTGGCTACACCTTC. It is translated as CASSFPLEGGYTF.

This clonotype was seen repeatedly, ten times or more. The chain uses TRBV6-5 and TRBJ1-1; D perhaps matches TRBD1 (6 bases). This CDR3 contains 16 residues. Trimming shortened V by 2 bases and J by 5 bases, and 18 bases separated the two germline ends. Germline CDR1 MNHEY, CDR2 SVGAGI. CDR3 nucleotides: TGTGCCAGCAGTTACGGGGGGGGACATAAGGAAACTGAAGCTTTCTTT. Translating gives CASSYGGGHKETEAFF.

This clonotype has a handful of counts. The chain recombines TRBV6-5 with TRBJ1-5, with D possibly being TRBD1 (6 bases). Deletions cut 4 bases from V and 1 base from J, with 14 bases between. CDR1 MNHEY and CDR2 SVGAGI come from the germline V gene. The CDR3 is made up of 16 amino acids. CDR3 nucleotide sequence: TGTGCCAGCAGTTCTCCAGCGGGGGCCAGCAATCAGCCCCAGCATTTT. It codes for CASSSPAGASNQPQHF.

A note on this clonotype: The junction does not match germline at one end; this may be a read error. J is TRBJ1-5 and V is TRBV6-1; 7 positions agree with TRBD1. In germline, CDR1 is MNHNS, CDR2 SASEGT. There are 17 residues in the CDR3. Here the CDR3 DNA reads TGTGCCAGCCATGGGACAGATCTAGGGCTTAGCTATCAGCCTCAGCATTTT. Amino acids: CASHGTDLGLSYQPQHF.

This clonotype was counted ten times or more. This chain connects TRBV10-3 to TRBJ2-7; 7 bases match TRBD2. Germline V gene lookup returns CDR1 ENHRY and CDR2 SYGVKD. This CDR3 has 14 residues. Trimming at V came to 4 bases and at J to 1 base, leaving 4 bases not matched to a gene. CDR3 residues: CAISAREKSYEQYF. Written as DNA, the CDR3 is TGTGCCATCAGTGCGCGGGAGAAGTCCTACGAGCAGTACTTC.

With respect to this clonotype: Given a much more abundant clone one base away, this may be a read error. The chain carries TRBV7-3 and TRBJ2-7; weak D call: TRBD2 (6 bases). This CDR3 has 13 residues. The V gene's germline CDR1 is SGHTA and CDR2 FQGTGA. DNA of the CDR3: TGTGTCAGCAGTTTGGGGTCGGGGGACGCGCAGTACTTC. This sequence encodes CVSSLGSGDAQYF.

The V call is TRBV7-9, the J call TRBJ2-5; D not resolved. Germline-derived CDR1 and CDR2 are SEHNR and FQNEAQ (reference sequence). CDR3 length: 15 residues. Trimming removed 5 bases from V and 5 bases from J, with 18 bases in between. This CDR3 is CASSPYPPGWETQYF. The CDR3 DNA sequence: TGTGCCAGCAGCCCCTACCCGCCGGGTTGGGAGACCCAGTACTTC.

This clonotype has only a few counts. This chain links TRBV3-1 with TRBJ2-2, with D possibly being TRBD2 (6 bases). The CDR3 extends over 15 amino acids. V shed 4 bases and J shed 6 bases, with 15 bases lying between them. From germline, CDR1 is LGHDT and CDR2 YNNKEL (reference sequence). CDR3 coding DNA: TGTGCCAGCAGCCGGAGGGGCAGGTCTCCCGGGGAGCTGTTTTTT. It encodes CASSRRGRSPGELFF.

This clonotype was counted ten times or more. The chain couples TRBV7-2 to TRBJ2-5; D is unresolved. This CDR3 contains 15 residues. The V end lost 0 bases, the J end lost 5 bases, and 13 bases lay between the germline ends. Per germline, CDR1 SGHTA and CDR2 FQGNSA. The chain's CDR3 is CASSLAGRIVETQYF. Here the CDR3 DNA reads TGTGCCAGCAGCTTAGCAGGGCGAATTGTGGAGACCCAGTACTTC.

This clonotype was recorded many times. The V call is TRBV6-1, the J call TRBJ2-5; TRBD2 matches 11 bases. With V trimmed by 7 bases and J by 2 bases, 12 bases remained unmatched. Germline CDR1 MNHNS, CDR2 SASEGT. This CDR3 spans 17 amino acids. CDR3 protein: CASTWNSASGGQETQYF. CDR3 in DNA: TGTGCCAGCACCTGGAATTCGGCTAGCGGGGGGCAAGAGACCCAGTACTTC.

The rearrangement joins TRBV12-3 or TRBV12-4 to TRBJ2-7; D is unclear. The V end was cut by 1 base, the J end by 4 bases, with 11 bases between. CDR3 length: 14 amino acids. The CDR3 coding sequence is TGTGCCAGCAGTTTAGTGTCAGGAAATTACGAGCAGTACTTC. Its protein product is CASSLVSGNYEQYF.